A single T cell receptor beta chain is shown here with its context. This sample was included in a study of PD-L1 blockade in urothelial cancer. Study as a whole: At 3 weeks (second dose) and 6 weeks after starting treatment, blood was analyzed.

Using immunoSEQ multiplex PCR, the repertoire was profiled, and TCRdb retains in-frame clones only, with some absent. The sample comprises about 30,000 clones, 80% to 90% of which are singletons, and approximately 8% rests with the top ten. V was clipped by 4 bases and J by 3 bases; unmatched bases: 9. There are 18 residues in the CDR3. The V gene's germline CDR1 is SEHNR and CDR2 FQNEAQ (reference sequence). Time point given: peripheral blood 6 weeks after treatment start. The receptor comes from a man older than 75 with urothelial cancer. The chain couples TRBV7-9 to TRBJ2-2, with 12 bases lining up with TRBD2. The sequenced sample was PBMCs, obtained around atezolizumab (anti-PD-L1) treatment. The CDR3 here is CASSSLAGGSWDTGELFF. The CDR3 nucleotides are TGTGCCAGCAGCTCCCTAGCGGGAGGGTCGTGGGACACCGGGGAGCTGTTTTTT.